Given below is one TCR beta chain in context. Its target is not known. This CDR3 region has 17 residues. Germline V gene sequence: CDR1 MNHEY, CDR2 SVGEGT. V gave up 5 bases and J gave up 2 bases; unmatched junction bases: 12. A single record per CDR3 protein comes from TCRdb applying MiXCR to the RT-PCR reads. The repertoire holds more than 200,000 distinct CDR3 sequences, with roughly an eighth as singletons. This record comes from a study of response to subunit inactivated influenza vaccine. The study's findings and limits: Few new T cells, the authors suggested, are recruited by each seasonal influenza vaccination.

This clonotype was sampled from a man in his fifties or sixties who received an inactivated influenza vaccine. The chain couples TRBV6-2 or TRBV6-3 to TRBJ2-5; 9 positions match TRBD2. The sequencing used non-naive T cells sorted from PBMCs, collected about 14 days before vaccination. CDR3: CASSTGMVAGVQETQYF. CDR3 sequence (DNA): TGTGCCAGCAGTACCGGGATGGTAGCGGGAGTTCAAGAGACCCAGTACTTC.